This T cell receptor (beta chain) was recorded in a study of Ad26.COV2.S vaccination and SARS-CoV-2 variants. Study overall: The authors gave Ad26.COV2.S intramuscularly, either once or twice 56 days apart. Findings and caveats of the study: Breadth of non-spike TCRs did not differ between vaccinees and placebo recipients. Among vaccine recipients, spike-specific TCR breadth exceeded that of placebo recipients. Reports say spike-specific CD8+ and CD4+ T cell responses covered substantial breadth after vaccination.

This table comes from immunoSEQ multiplex PCR, and its TCRdb copy is limited to in-frame clones, with some not included. The table lists about 350,000 clones, roughly 90% of them singletons. Concerning this clone itself: The antigen remains undetermined.

The treatment here: 19 received Ad26.COV2.S at low or high dose, single or two shots; about 5 received placebo; per-sample allocation not given. Samples analyzed were those drawn on day 63 after the first vaccine or placebo injection. Germline CDR1 reads MRHNA; CDR2 reads SNTAGT. Trimming removed 3 bases from V and 5 bases from J, with 8 bases in between. This CDR3 contains 13 residues. This sequence originates from a person between 18 and 59 years old who received the Ad26.COV2.S COVID-19 vaccine or a placebo. The rearrangement joins TRBV6-4 to TRBJ2-1; D gene ambiguous. The specimen comprised peripheral blood, sampled in a trial of Ad26.COV2.S vaccine versus placebo. In DNA form, the CDR3 reads TGTGCCAGCAGTGAGTTTAGAAACAATGAGCAGTTCTTC. It translates to CASSEFRNNEQFF.